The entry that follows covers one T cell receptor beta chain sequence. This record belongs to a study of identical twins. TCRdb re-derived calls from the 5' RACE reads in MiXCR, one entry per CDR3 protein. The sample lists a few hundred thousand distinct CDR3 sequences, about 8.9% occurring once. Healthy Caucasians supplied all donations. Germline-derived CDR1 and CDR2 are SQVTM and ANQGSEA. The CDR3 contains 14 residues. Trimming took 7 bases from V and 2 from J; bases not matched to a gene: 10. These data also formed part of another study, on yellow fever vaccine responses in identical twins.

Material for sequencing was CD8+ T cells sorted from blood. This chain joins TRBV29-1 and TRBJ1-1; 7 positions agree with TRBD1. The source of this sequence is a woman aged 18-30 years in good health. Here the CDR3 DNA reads TGCAGCGAGACCCCCAGGGGGAGTAACACTGAAGCTTTCTTT. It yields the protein CSETPRGSNTEAFF. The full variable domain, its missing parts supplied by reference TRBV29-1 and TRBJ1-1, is SAVISQKPSRDICQRGTSLTIQCQVDSQVTMMFWYRQQPGQSLTLIATANQGSEATYESGFVIDKFPISRPNLTFSTLTVSNMSPEDSSIYLCSETPRGSNTEAFFGQGTRLTVV.